This TCR beta chain was recorded in a study of shared clonotypes between healthy human individuals. Study-level information: Aged between 18 and 49, the donors were a couple of women and a few men.

Germline CDR1 reads MNHNS; CDR2 reads SASEGT. Trimming took 6 bases from V and 3 from J; bases not matched to a gene: 3. The CDR3 is 14 residues long. The table came from immunoSEQ multiplex PCR; TCRdb's copy has only in-frame clones and leaves some out. The sample carries approximately 480,000 clones, about 80% recorded once. All donors qualified as healthy HIV-negative adults and had experienced no recent acute infections or vaccinations. Caucasian adults living in Nashville, Tennessee, provided all samples. What was sequenced was PBMCs. V usage is TRBV6-1 and J usage is TRBJ1-2; 11 nucleotides align to TRBD1. This sequence was found in a woman aged 35 to 49 in good health. Some clones in this sample may be carry-over from other donors' samples. Here the CDR3 reads CASRGTGGHYGYTF. The CDR3 bases are TGTGCCAGCAGGGGGACAGGGGGACACTATGGCTACACCTTC.